The 5 T cell receptor beta chains below come from one sample, sequenced in a study of T cell responses to AZD1222 COVID-19 vaccine. This table comes from immunoSEQ multiplex PCR, and its TCRdb copy is limited to in-frame clones, with some not included. The repertoire holds roughly 120,000 clones, with 85% to 95% as singletons. Source: peripheral blood, taken on day 0 of AZD1222 vaccination. The origin of the receptors is an adult in good health.

This CDR3 is CASSEGRSSNQPQHF. For the CDR3, the DNA is TGTGCCAGCAGTGAAGGCCGGTCTAGCAATCAGCCCCAGCATTTT. This sequence joins TRBV2 and TRBJ1-5; D is uncertain. The CDR3 totals 15 residues. Trimming took 1 base from V and 0 from J, leaving 7 bases between them. The germline V gene encodes CDR1 SNHLY and CDR2 FYNNEI.

The chain couples TRBV10-1 to TRBJ1-3; 8 bases agree with TRBD1. This CDR3 region has 14 residues. The junction had 5 bases not matched to a gene; V was cut back by 9 bases and J by 1 base. Germline CDR1 WNHNN, CDR2 SYGVQD (reference sequence). CDR3 region: CARIRGPSGNTIYF. The CDR3 nucleotides are TGCGCCAGAATCAGGGGGCCTTCTGGAAACACCATATATTTT.

The chain uses TRBV21-1 and TRBJ2-2; the table calls TRBD2, which could not be checked here. TRBV21-1 is tagged as a pseudogene. The CDR3 extends over 16 amino acids. The CDR3 sequence is CASSKARYLRTGELFF. CDR3 DNA: TGTGCCAGCAGCAAAGCTCGATACTTACGAACCGGGGAGCTGTTTTTT.

The CDR3 region has the DNA TGTGCCAGCTCACCACCAGAGTGGGTCGAAGGCCAGCCCCAGCATTTT. Its protein is CASSPPEWVEGQPQHF. This chain connects TRBV18 to TRBJ1-5; no clear D. CDR3 length: 16 amino acids. From germline, CDR1 is KGHSH and CDR2 LQKENI. Deletions cut 0 bases from V and 7 bases from J, with 16 bases between.

In regard to this clone: Other DNA sequences within the sample encode an identical CDR3. The chain has TRBV7-9 and TRBJ2-7; 8 nucleotides match TRBD1. This CDR3 region has 14 residues. The V gene's germline CDR1 is SEHNR and CDR2 FQNEAQ (reference sequence). Trimming at V came to 4 bases and at J to 4 bases, leaving 6 bases not matched to a gene. For the CDR3, the DNA is TGTGCCAGCAGCTCAACAGGGGGTTCTTACGAGCAGTACTTC. Its translation is CASSSTGGSYEQYF.